A single sample is the source of the 21 T cell receptor beta chains below, sequenced in a study of OX40 agonist ivuxolimab in advanced cancers. Assay: immunoSEQ multiplex PCR; the TCRdb copy retains only in-frame clones and omits some. Counted here are tens of thousands of clones, 70% to 90% occurring once; the ten biggest clones make up about 5.4%. The sample in question was CD4+ or CD8+ T cells sorted from blood, obtained in a trial of the OX40 agonist ivuxolimab. The receptors were sampled from an adult with an advanced solid tumor such as melanoma, head and neck, liver or kidney cancer.

The J gene is TRBJ2-3, the V gene TRBV19; D is perhaps TRBD1 (6 bases). This CDR3 has 16 residues. Trimming pared 5 bases from V and 4 bases from J, leaving 19 bases between. Germline V CDR1 and CDR2: LNHDA, SQIVND (reference sequence). CDR3 loop: CASSQGILSIPDTQYF. The CDR3 region has the DNA TGTGCCAGTAGTCAGGGGATCCTATCAATCCCAGATACGCAGTATTTT.

There are a few counts of this clone. This chain joins TRBV5-4 and TRBJ2-3; TRBD2 might be the D (7 bases). Germline CDR1 and CDR2: SGHNT and YYREEE (reference sequence). V shed 5 bases and J shed 6 bases, with 22 bases lying between them. This CDR3 region has 16 residues. This CDR3 is CASSPEGGRIPDTQYF. CDR3 in DNA: TGTGCCAGCAGTCCAGAGGGGGGGAGGATCCCCGATACGCAGTATTTT.

The rearrangement uses TRBV13 and TRBJ2-7; maybe TRBD1 (6 bases). V lost 7 bases, J lost 0 bases, and 10 bases lay in between. Germline CDR1 PRHDT, CDR2 FYEKMQ (reference sequence). The CDR3 runs to 13 residues. CDR3 in amino acids: CASTRGGSYEQYF. In DNA form, the CDR3 reads TGTGCCAGCACCCGAGGGGGCTCCTACGAGCAGTACTTC.

The chain joins TRBV5-1 to TRBJ2-3, with a weak D call TRBD2 (5 bases). The V gene lost 3 bases and the J gene lost 1 base, with 9 bases spanning the gap. From germline, CDR1 is SGHRS and CDR2 YFSETQ. The CDR3 runs to 14 residues. The CDR3 spells CASSSGLGTDTQYF. The DNA of the CDR3 is TGCGCCAGCAGCTCTGGACTTGGCACAGATACGCAGTATTTT.

As to this clone: Other DNA sequences from this sample encode an identical CDR3 as well. V usage is TRBV18 and J usage is TRBJ2-5; a weak D match, TRBD2 (6 bases). This CDR3 region has 13 residues. V lost 2 bases and J lost 3, with 7 bases in between. Germline V gene data show CDR1 as KGHSH and CDR2 as LQKENI. In nucleotides, the CDR3 is TGTGCCAGCTCACCATCGGGAGAAGAGACCCAGTACTTC. Translating it yields CASSPSGEETQYF.

The chain carries TRBV5-5 and TRBJ2-3; maybe TRBD2 (5 bases). V lost 4 bases and J 1 base, leaving 7 bases between the germline ends. Germline V gene data show CDR1 as SGHKS and CDR2 as YYEKEE (reference sequence). CDR3 length equals 13 residues. The DNA for the CDR3 is TGTGCCAGCAGCCCCGGGGGCACAGATACGCAGTATTTT. Its protein product is CASSPGGTDTQYF.

The V and J genes are TRBV7-2 and TRBJ2-2, with TRBD2 identical over 14 bases. The length of the CDR3 is 17 residues. With 6 bases clipped from V and 6 bases from J, the junction kept 9 bases outside the gene matches. Looked up from germline, CDR1 is SGHTA and CDR2 is FQGNSA. CDR3 protein: CASRKGLAGGPAGELFF. CDR3 DNA sequence: TGTGCCAGCAGAAAAGGACTAGCGGGAGGCCCCGCCGGGGAGCTGTTTTTT. Drawing the rest from reference TRBV7-2 and TRBJ2-2, the complete variable domain is GAGVSQSPSNKVTEKGKDVELRCDPISGHTALYWYRQSLGQGLEFLIYFQGNSAPDKSGLPSDRFSAERTGGSVSTLTIQRTQQEDSAVYLCASRKGLAGGPAGELFFGEGSRLTVL.

Worth noting for this clone: Here the CDR3 omits its conserved ending phenylalanine or tryptophan, so a read error is the likely source. The DNA is left out, because the CDR3 cannot be placed on it with certainty; the CDR3 is given as TCRdb lists it. V usage is TRBV10-3 and J usage is TRBJ2-3; TRBD1 is taken as the D call from the table, unchecked against the DNA. The germline CDR1 and CDR2 sequences are ENHRY and SYGVKD. The CDR3 sequence runs 12 residues, both termini included. CDR3 region: CAISAPGQRGMG.

This chain uses TRBV29-1 with TRBJ2-2, with D tentatively TRBD1 or TRBD2 (5 bases each). Germline V CDR1 and CDR2: SQVTM, ANQGSEA. Trimming pared 6 bases from V and 6 bases from J, leaving 17 bases between. CDR3 size: 14 residues. The DNA for the CDR3 is TGCAGCGTCCAAGGGACCGGGCGGGCCGGGGAGCTGTTTTTT. Amino acids: CSVQGTGRAGELFF.

V gene TRBV7-2 combines with J gene TRBJ2-7; TRBD1 matches 9 bases. The CDR3 loop spans 16 amino acids. Germline values: CDR1 SGHTA, CDR2 FQGNSA. The V and J ends lost 4 bases and 7 bases, in that order; junction bases with no gene match: 14. In nucleotides, the CDR3 is TGTGCCAGCAGCTCCCACCAACCGGGACAGGGCGGAGAGCAGTACTTC. It specifies CASSSHQPGQGGEQYF. The whole variable domain, filled in from reference TRBV7-2 and TRBJ2-7, reads GAGVSQSPSNKVTEKGKDVELRCDPISGHTALYWYRQSLGQGLEFLIYFQGNSAPDKSGLPSDRFSAERTGGSVSTLTIQRTQQEDSAVYLCASSSHQPGQGGEQYFGPGTRLTVT.

This chain links TRBV5-4 with TRBJ2-5, with 9 bases lining up with TRBD2. This CDR3 spans 13 amino acids. Germline values: CDR1 SGHNT, CDR2 YYREEE (reference sequence). The V gene end was trimmed by 5 bases and the J gene end by 6 bases; junction bases not matched to a gene: 5. The CDR3 loop reads CASRIAGEKTQYF. The CDR3 bases are TGTGCCAGCAGGATAGCGGGAGAAAAGACCCAGTACTTC.

V gene TRBV7-2 combines with J gene TRBJ2-7; no reliable D call. From germline, CDR1 is SGHTA and CDR2 FQGNSA. This CDR3 region has 12 residues. Trimming removed 1 base from V and 1 base from J, with 2 bases in between. The CDR3 bases are TGTGCCAGCAGCTTAGTGTCCTACGAGCAGTACTTC. This codes for CASSLVSYEQYF.

V gene TRBV5-6 combines with J gene TRBJ2-6, with D tentatively TRBD2 (5 bases). Germline V gene data show CDR1 as SGHDT and CDR2 as YYEEEE. The CDR3 runs to 16 residues. V shed 4 bases and J shed 2 bases, with 13 bases lying between them. This CDR3 reads CASSVLAGPGANVLTF. CDR3 bases: TGTGCCAGCAGCGTCCTGGCGGGTCCTGGGGCCAACGTCCTGACTTTC.

J is TRBJ2-1 and V is TRBV7-8, with 11 bases matching TRBD2. The germline V gene has CDR1 SGHVS and CDR2 FQNEAQ. The CDR3 is 16 residues long. The ends lost 1 base at V and 5 bases at J; junction bases unmatched: 4. Here the CDR3 DNA reads TGTGCCAGCAGCTTAGTGGGACTAGCGGATCACAATGAGCAGTTCTTC. Its protein product is CASSLVGLADHNEQFF.

The chain is built from TRBV19 and TRBJ2-1; 14 bases align to TRBD2. Per the germline V gene, CDR1 is LNHDA and CDR2 is SQIVND (reference sequence). The J segment lost 7 bases and the V segment lost 8 bases, leaving 7 bases of the junction unmatched. This CDR3 comprises 15 residues. This CDR3 is CASCTGTSGSNEQFF. The CDR3 nucleotides are TGTGCCAGTTGCACCGGGACTAGCGGGAGTAATGAGCAGTTCTTC.

CDR3 amino acids: CATRRTNTGELFF. The CDR3 nucleotides read TGTGCGACTCGGCGTACGAACACCGGGGAGCTGTTTTTT. The chain joins TRBV19 to TRBJ2-2; D unresolved. The germline gives CDR1 LNHDA, CDR2 SQIVND (reference sequence). The CDR3 has 13 amino acids.

The V call is TRBV5-6, the J call TRBJ2-7; 8 nucleotides line up with TRBD2. Germline loops: CDR1 SGHDT, CDR2 YYEEEE. Trimming took 4 bases from V and 0 from J; bases not matched to a gene: 9. The CDR3 loop spans 16 amino acids. The CDR3 loop reads CASSIRGLVISYEQYF. The CDR3 DNA sequence: TGTGCCAGCAGCATCCGGGGACTAGTGATCTCCTACGAGCAGTACTTC.

The chain couples TRBV30 to TRBJ1-4; D is undetermined. This CDR3 contains 13 residues. CDR1 and CDR2 from the germline V gene are GTSNPN and SVGIG (reference sequence). The ends were cut back, 6 bases at V and 3 bases at J, with 11 bases in the middle. The DNA of the CDR3 is TGTGCCTGCCAAAGGGAACCTAATGAAAAACTGTTTTTT. This codes for CACQREPNEKLFF.

This clone has a single count. The rearrangement joins TRBV4-1 to TRBJ2-7; 16 positions agree with TRBD2. CDR1 is MGHRA and CDR2 is YSYEKL in the germline V gene. This CDR3 comprises 19 residues. The J segment lost 3 bases and the V segment lost 1 base, leaving 9 bases of the junction unmatched. CDR3 region: CASSQVGGLAGGGFYEQYF. CDR3 bases: TGCGCCAGCAGCCAAGTTGGGGGACTAGCGGGAGGGGGATTCTACGAGCAGTACTTC.

The J gene is TRBJ2-1, the V gene TRBV11-2; TRBD2 is a possible D gene (6 bases). CDR1 SGHAT and CDR2 FQNNGV come from the germline V gene. V shed 7 bases and J shed 3 bases, with 13 bases lying between them. The CDR3 runs 14 residues. The CDR3 here is CASTPREVYNEQFF. The CDR3 DNA reads TGTGCCAGCACCCCCAGGGAGGTCTACAATGAGCAGTTCTTC.

The chain recombines TRBV20-1 with TRBJ2-5; D may be TRBD1 (6 bases). The J call may be incorrect, as the DNA end agrees better with TRBJ2-7. Germline V gives CDR1 DFQATT, CDR2 SNEGSKA (reference sequence). The CDR3 extends over 11 amino acids. The CDR3 sequence: CSAKQGPEQYF. The CDR3, as DNA: TGCAGTGCTAAACAGGGACCCGAGCAGTACTTC.